A single sample is the source of the 7 T cell receptor beta chains below, sequenced in a study of cytomegalovirus exposure and HLA in healthy donors. PCR primers comprised 60 Vbeta and 13 Jbeta primers. Method: immunoSEQ multiplex PCR; TCRdb's copy keeps in-frame clones and lacks some. This sample has 130,000 or so clones, with 70% to 85% found just once. Input material: PBMCs. Receptors originate from a woman in her late teens or twenties in good health and CMV-seropositive.

This clone has just one count. The V gene is TRBV5-5, the J gene TRBJ1-2; no clear D. This CDR3 spans 14 amino acids. The V end lost 3 bases, the J end lost 4 bases, and 13 bases lay between the germline ends. Germline CDR1 is SGHKS and CDR2 is YYEKEE (reference sequence). The CDR3 sequence is CASSSALALYGYTF. CDR3 sequence (DNA): TGTGCCAGCAGCTCCGCCCTGGCCCTCTATGGCTACACCTTC.

The CDR3 sequence: CATSSTGTGSYEQYF. CDR3 bases: TGTGCCACCAGCAGTACCGGGACAGGGTCCTACGAGCAGTACTTC. The J gene is TRBJ2-7, the V gene TRBV15; 9 bases fit TRBD1. CDR1 is LNHNV, CDR2 YYDKDF, per germline (reference sequence). V lost 3 bases, J lost 1 base, and 4 bases stayed unmatched. The CDR3 extends over 15 amino acids.

The V gene is TRBV13, the J gene TRBJ1-5; possible D gene TRBD1, 5 bases. Trimming pared 0 bases from V and 6 bases from J, leaving 9 bases between. Germline V gives CDR1 PRHDT, CDR2 FYEKMQ (reference sequence). The CDR3 extends over 14 amino acids. The CDR3 reads CASSLGRGAQPQHF. As DNA, the CDR3 is TGTGCCAGCAGCTTAGGACGCGGGGCTCAGCCCCAGCATTTT.

This chain links TRBV4-1 with TRBJ1-2, with D possibly being TRBD1 (6 bases). V lost 4 bases and J 8 bases, leaving 20 bases between the germline ends. In germline, CDR1 is MGHRA, CDR2 YSYEKL. The CDR3 length is 15 residues. The CDR3 here is CASSLTSTGREGYTF. The CDR3 DNA follows: TGCGCCAGCAGCCTAACATCAACAGGGCGAGAAGGCTACACCTTC.

V and J are TRBV19 and TRBJ2-5, with TRBD2 matching over 9 bases. The CDR3 loop spans 16 amino acids. Looked up from germline, CDR1 is LNHDA and CDR2 is SQIVND (reference sequence). J gave up 9 bases and V 2 bases, and 13 bases lay outside the gene matches. CDR3 protein: CASSITGLAGRLAQYF. CDR3 bases: TGTGCCAGTAGTATAACGGGGCTAGCGGGGAGGCTGGCCCAGTACTTC.

The chain carries TRBV5-6 and TRBJ1-1, with D perhaps matching TRBD1 (5 bases). Germline lookup yields CDR1 SGHDT and CDR2 YYEEEE. V was cut by 2 bases and J by 6 bases, with 17 bases left in between. The CDR3 runs to 15 residues. CDR3 DNA: TGTGCCAGCAGCTTTTTCCAGGGTATAATCGCTGAAGCTTTCTTT. Translating it yields CASSFFQGIIAEAFF. Filled out from reference TRBV5-6 and TRBJ1-1, the complete variable domain reads DAGVTQSPTHLIKTRGQQVTLRCSPKSGHDTVSWYQQALGQGPQFIFQYYEEEERQRGNFPDRFSGHQFPNYSSELNVNALLLGDSALYLCASSFFQGIIAEAFFGQGTRLTVV.

The chain has TRBV11-3 and TRBJ2-7; D gene unclear. Germline CDR1 and CDR2: SGHNT and YENEEA. The CDR3 length is 14 residues. V lost 4 bases, J lost 2 bases, and 12 bases lay in between. The CDR3 sequence: CASSYGDGPYEQYF. The CDR3 DNA reads TGTGCCAGCAGCTATGGTGATGGCCCCTACGAGCAGTACTTC.